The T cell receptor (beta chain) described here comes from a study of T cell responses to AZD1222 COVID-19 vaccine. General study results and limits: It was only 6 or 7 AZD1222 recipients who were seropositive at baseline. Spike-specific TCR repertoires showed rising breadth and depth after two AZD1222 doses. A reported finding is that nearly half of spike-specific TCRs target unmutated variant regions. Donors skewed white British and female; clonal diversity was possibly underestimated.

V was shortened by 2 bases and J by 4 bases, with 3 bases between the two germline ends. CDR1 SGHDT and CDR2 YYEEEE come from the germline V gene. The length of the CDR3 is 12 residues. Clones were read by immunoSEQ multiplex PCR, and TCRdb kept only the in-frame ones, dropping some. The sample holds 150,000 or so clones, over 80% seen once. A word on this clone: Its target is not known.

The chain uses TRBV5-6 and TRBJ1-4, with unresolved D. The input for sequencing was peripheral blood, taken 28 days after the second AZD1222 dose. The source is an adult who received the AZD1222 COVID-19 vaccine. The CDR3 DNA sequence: TGTGCCAGCAGCTTATATAATGAAAAACTGTTTTTT. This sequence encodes CASSLYNEKLFF.